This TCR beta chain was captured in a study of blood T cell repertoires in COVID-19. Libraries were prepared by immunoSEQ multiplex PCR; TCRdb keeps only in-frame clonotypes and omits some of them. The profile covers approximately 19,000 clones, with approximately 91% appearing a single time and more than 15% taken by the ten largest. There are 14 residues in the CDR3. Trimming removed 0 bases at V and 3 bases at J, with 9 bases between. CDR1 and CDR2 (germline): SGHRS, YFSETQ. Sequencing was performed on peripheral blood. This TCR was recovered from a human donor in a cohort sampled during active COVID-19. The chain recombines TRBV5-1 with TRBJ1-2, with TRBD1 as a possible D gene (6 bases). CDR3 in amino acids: CASSLGGQHYGYTF. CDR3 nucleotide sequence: TGCGCCAGCAGCTTGGGTGGACAGCACTATGGCTACACCTTC.